What follows is one TCR beta chain and its context. Its antigen specificity is not known. Base qualities are not provided; no much larger clone lies one nucleotide away. TCR CDR3 regions were amplified from genomic DNA by multiplex PCR using the deep immunoSEQ assay. Extracted genomic DNA from each cell subset was spread evenly across all wells of several immunoSEQ 96-well plates, with each plate serving as a replicate. For sorted subsets, roughly 200 ng of genomic DNA, equivalent to around 29,000 T cell genomes, went into each replicate PCR. The purified libraries were quantified using a Qubit 3.0 fluorometer, sized with a Bioanalyzer 2100, and then quantified again using the KAPA Library Quantification kit. Every immunoSEQ 96-well plate was sequenced on a separate single-read 150-cycle Illumina NextSeq 550 flow cell. Turning to the authors' computational methods: Because the immunoSEQ output included only junctional sequences and no quality scores, the filtering could not be the same as the filtering used for full-length reads. Sequences were annotated with PyIR, a Python wrapper for IgBLAST v1.9, and V/J genes and CDR3 were assigned using IMGT germline references. Reads with weak V/J assignments (E-value above 1e-6), missing CDR3, stop codons, out-of-frame junctions, or ambiguous translated residues were removed. V3J clonotypes were defined by identical inferred V gene, J gene, and CDR3 amino acid sequence. Percentage overlap between repertoires was computed as shared unique clonotypes divided by the size of the smaller repertoire. Repertoire richness was assessed with RTK rarefaction, the Chao1 estimator, and Recon v2.1 estimates of unobserved clonotypes. For all TCRbeta clonotypes obtained by the gDNA method from a handful of donors, generation probabilities were computed with OLGA. The immuneACCESS repertoire file appears here via TCRdb, limited to in-frame rearrangements. These files lack a portion of the clones; in checked studies, under half of the deficit traces to unresolved V genes, and the cause of the others is not known. For V, J and clone size, that table is used; D and trimming come from the DNA. This sample has about 1.5 million clones in its table, and more than 95% of those were observed once. The ten largest clones represent approximately 1.2% of the sample.

There are 18 amino acids in the CDR3, from cysteine to phenylalanine inclusive. The sequence is cut down to CDR3 DNA, 54 bases in frame from base 1. From V the trimming removes 4 bases and from J it removes 7 bases, while the gene matches leave 14 bases of the junction unaccounted for. The germline V gene yields SGDLS for CDR1 and YYNGEE for CDR2. The donors were healthy, HIV-negative adults who had no recently reported acute infections or vaccinations. All donors were Caucasian adults living in Nashville, Tennessee, USA. CD4+ T cells were enriched through magnetic negative selection, after which naive cells were positively selected on CD45RA and the remaining negative fraction served as the memory subset. After blood collection by leukapheresis, PBMCs were isolated using Ficoll-Histopaque density gradient centrifugation and then cryopreserved in the vapor phase of liquid nitrogen. Analytical flow cytometry was used to check the purity and quantity of each magnetically sorted T cell population. Genomic DNA was isolated from every sorted fraction and measured by UV absorbance on a Nanodrop 2000c.

This specimen comes from a study of shared clonotypes between healthy human individuals (dated by TCRdb to the early 2020s). Concerning the study at large: Three men and a couple of women, aged 18 to 49 years, made up the cohort. For each donor, CD4 naive and CD4 memory were each run on three plates, CD8 naive on two plates, and CD8 memory on one plate. Blood TCR repertoires of about 5 healthy adults were deeply sequenced to estimate repertoire size and the extent of clonotype sharing between individuals. Libraries were prepared and TCR repertoires were sequenced by different laboratories using diverse techniques, in order to increase sequencing depth and limit assay-specific biases. Between about 0.9 and 10 billion PBMCs per donor were obtained by leukapheresis.

Summary of the overall study and its limitations: Because the study included a small number of donors, the genetic and exposure-history diversity represented was limited. Compared with non-shared clonotypes, clonotypes shared by all four sorted-subset donors had higher generation probabilities. Only blood was sampled, and tissue TCR repertoires likely differ from those in blood. Pairwise subsampling led to the expectation that sequencing depth would affect the degree of clonotype sharing among donors. Naive subsets generally had larger estimated clonotype richness than memory subsets did. Incomplete sequencing was indicated by rarefaction of sorted-subset datasets, despite the large sequencing depth. About 5% of naive CD4, 3.5% of naive CD8, roughly 2.5% of memory CD4, and about 0.4% of memory CD8 clonotypes were shared across several donors.

The rearrangement combines TRBV9 with TRBJ2-2; 12 bases in the junction line up with TRBD2. The origin of this receptor is a man younger than 40 in good health. The specimen sequenced was naive CD4+ T cells sorted from blood. The intended sense of this specimen's cell subset or site label: CD45RA+ positively selected. This receptor carries the CDR3 CASSPLAGKLAGGGELFF. The nucleotide sequence is given as TGTGCCAGCAGCCCGTTAGCGGGTAAACTAGCGGGAGGCGGGGAGCTGTTTTTT.